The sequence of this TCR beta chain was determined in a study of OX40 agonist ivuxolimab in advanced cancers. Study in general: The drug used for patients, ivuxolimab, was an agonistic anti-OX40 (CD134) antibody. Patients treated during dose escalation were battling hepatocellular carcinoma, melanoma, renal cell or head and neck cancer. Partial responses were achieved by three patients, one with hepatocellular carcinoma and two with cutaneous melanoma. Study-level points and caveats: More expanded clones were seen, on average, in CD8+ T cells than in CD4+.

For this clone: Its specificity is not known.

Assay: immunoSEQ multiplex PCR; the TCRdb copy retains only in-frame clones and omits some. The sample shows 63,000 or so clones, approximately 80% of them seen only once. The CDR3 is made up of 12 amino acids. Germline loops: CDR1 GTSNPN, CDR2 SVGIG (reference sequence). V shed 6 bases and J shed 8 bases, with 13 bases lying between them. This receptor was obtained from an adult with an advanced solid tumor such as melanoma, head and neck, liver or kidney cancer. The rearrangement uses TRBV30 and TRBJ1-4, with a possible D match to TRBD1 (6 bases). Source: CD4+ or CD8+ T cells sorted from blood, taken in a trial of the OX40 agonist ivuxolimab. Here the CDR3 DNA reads TGTGCCTGCAGGGGCCCGGGGGAAAAACTGTTTTTT. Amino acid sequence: CACRGPGEKLFF.